The 9 T cell receptor beta chains listed next were all sequenced from one sample in a study of blood T cell repertoires in COVID-19. Only in-frame clones appear in the TCRdb table, and some are missing; sequencing was by immunoSEQ multiplex PCR. The sample lists about 97,000 clones, approximately 87% occurring once. Source material: peripheral blood. These receptor sequences come from a human donor in a cohort sampled during active COVID-19.

The chain is built from TRBV15 and TRBJ1-2; no definite D call. The CDR3 sequence is 13 residues long. The germline CDR1 and CDR2 sequences are LNHNV and YYDKDF (reference sequence). The V gene lost 0 bases and the J gene lost 8 bases, with 10 bases spanning the gap. CDR3 DNA sequence: TGTGCCACCAGCAGAGATCTCAGGTTGGGCTACACCTTC. This gives the protein CATSRDLRLGYTF.

The gene calls are TRBV27 and TRBJ2-3; TRBD2 is a possible D gene (6 bases). V dropped 6 bases and J dropped 4 bases, with 26 bases sitting between them. Per germline, CDR1 MNHEY and CDR2 SMNVEV (reference sequence). The CDR3 sequence is 18 residues long. CDR3 region: CASSSPPRVGGWSDTQYF. For the CDR3, the DNA is TGTGCCAGCAGCTCACCCCCCCGGGTGGGGGGATGGTCAGATACGCAGTATTTT.

The chain uses TRBV14 and TRBJ1-2; D gene uncertain. Germline CDR1 reads SGHDN; CDR2 reads FVKESK. The CDR3 loop spans 13 amino acids. The V gene lost 4 bases and the J gene lost 4 bases, with 10 bases spanning the gap. CDR3 nucleotides: TGTGCCAGCAGCCTTCTCGATAGCTATGGCTACACCTTC. Its translation: CASSLLDSYGYTF.

This clone was seen only a few times. The J gene is TRBJ1-5, the V gene TRBV7-2; D ambiguous. CDR1 SGHTA and CDR2 FQGNSA come from the germline V gene. The CDR3 sequence is 14 residues long. The V and J ends lost 0 bases and 2 bases respectively, with 5 bases between them. CDR3 loop: CASSLAEGNQPQHF. In nucleotides, the CDR3 is TGTGCCAGCAGCTTAGCGGAGGGCAATCAGCCCCAGCATTTT. The whole variable domain, filled in from reference TRBV7-2 and TRBJ1-5, reads GAGVSQSPSNKVTEKGKDVELRCDPISGHTALYWYRQSLGQGLEFLIYFQGNSAPDKSGLPSDRFSAERTGGSVSTLTIQRTQQEDSAVYLCASSLAEGNQPQHFGDGTRLSIL.

CDR3 amino acids: CASSRQGRTLSGNTIYF. As DNA, the CDR3 is TGTGCCAGCAGCAGACAGGGAAGGACCCTTTCTGGAAACACCATATATTTT. The V gene is TRBV5-6, the J gene TRBJ1-3, with 7 nucleotides matching TRBD1. Germline V gives CDR1 SGHDT, CDR2 YYEEEE. This CDR3 has 17 residues. V dropped 4 bases and J dropped 1; count of bases not matched to a gene: 11.

This clone showed up just a few times. The rearrangement joins TRBV5-8 to TRBJ1-2, with D perhaps matching TRBD1 (5 bases). V lost 4 bases and J lost 3, with 13 bases in between. CDR1 is SGHTS and CDR2 is YDEGEE in the germline V gene. The CDR3 is made up of 14 amino acids. Written as DNA, the CDR3 is TGTGCCAGCAGCCCCCCGGGGGGTGACTATGGCTACACCTTC. Translated, it gives CASSPPGGDYGYTF.

The V gene is TRBV30, the J gene TRBJ1-4, with D possibly being TRBD1 (5 bases). The CDR3 spans 10 residues. V lost 4 bases and J lost 8, with 5 bases in between. Germline loops: CDR1 GTSNPN, CDR2 SVGIG (reference sequence). In DNA, the CDR3 is TGTGCCTGGAAGGGGGAAAAACTGTTTTTT. Translation gives CAWKGEKLFF.

The CDR3: CASSEGSYEQYF. DNA of the CDR3: TGTGCCAGCAGTGAAGGGAGCTACGAGCAGTACTTC. The chain links TRBV6-1 to TRBJ2-7; D call uncertain. The CDR3 consists of 12 residues. Trimming shortened V by 1 base and J by 3 bases, and 4 bases separated the two germline ends. Germline CDR1 MNHNS, CDR2 SASEGT.

The chain is built from TRBV6-5 and TRBJ2-5; 7 bases match TRBD1. Germline CDR1 is MNHEY and CDR2 is SVGAGI. V gave up 6 bases and J gave up 4 bases; unmatched junction bases: 5. This CDR3 has 13 amino acids. The CDR3 DNA is TGTGCCAGCAGGGACACAGGGGTAGAGACCCAGTACTTC. This codes for CASRDTGVETQYF.